These 28 T cell receptor beta chains came from one sample sequenced in a study of T cell repertoires in cytomegalovirus infection. One entry per CDR3 protein results from TCRdb running MiXCR on the reads. Among 570,000 or so distinct CDR3 sequences listed, about 39% were seen once. These TCRs are of unknown antigen specificity. Sequenced material: cultured PBMCs, taken from culture after CMV antigen stimulation. These receptors originate from a human donor in good health (CMV status not recorded). Some clones in this sample may be carry-over from other donors' samples.

This chain links TRBV7-9 with TRBJ2-1; no firm D call. CDR3 length: 15 residues. Germline assignment: CDR1 SEHNR and CDR2 FQNEAQ (reference sequence). Trimming stripped 5 bases from V and 3 bases from J, with 14 bases between. CDR3 nucleotide sequence: TGTGCCAGCAGCCCCGTGTCCGGATACTACAATGAGCAGTTCTTC. This encodes CASSPVSGYYNEQFF.

This clonotype appeared a few times. The chain couples TRBV7-2 to TRBJ1-6; D is unresolved. CDR3 length: 17 amino acids. The V gene lost 1 base and the J gene lost 5 bases, with 15 bases spanning the gap. Germline CDR1 reads SGHTA; CDR2 reads FQGNSA. The CDR3 loop reads CASSLVGIRRDNSPLHF. As DNA, the CDR3 is TGTGCCAGCAGCTTAGTGGGGATCCGTAGGGATAATTCACCCCTCCACTTT.

This clonotype came up a few times. The chain joins TRBV11-2 to TRBJ2-3, with D possibly being TRBD2 (6 bases). Germline V gene sequence: CDR1 SGHAT, CDR2 FQNNGV. The CDR3 has 15 amino acids. Trimming cost V 1 base and J 4 bases, with 12 bases left between them. CDR3: CASSLGTTLADTQYF. DNA of the CDR3: TGTGCCAGCAGCTTAGGGACTACCTTAGCAGATACGCAGTATTTT.

The chain links TRBV4-3 to TRBJ1-1; the D is unclear. Germline V gives CDR1 LGHNA, CDR2 YSLEER. Trimming removed 0 bases from V and 1 base from J, with 6 bases in between. This CDR3 is 14 amino acids long. In nucleotides, the CDR3 is TGCGCCAGCAGCCAAGATGTCCAGAACACTGAAGCTTTCTTT. Translated: CASSQDVQNTEAFF.

J is TRBJ2-3 and V is TRBV6-1; no reliable D call. Germline V gives CDR1 MNHNS, CDR2 SASEGT. The CDR3 loop spans 16 amino acids. Trimming took 3 bases from V and 6 from J, leaving 19 bases between them. CDR3 nucleotide sequence: TGTGCCAGCAGTGATATCGGAACCCGTATTAAGGATACGCAGTATTTT. Residues: CASSDIGTRIKDTQYF.

This chain links TRBV7-2 with TRBJ2-2; no firm D call. The CDR3 sequence is 13 residues long. V lost 10 bases and J lost 8, with 17 bases in between. Germline V gene sequence: CDR1 SGHTA, CDR2 FQGNSA. The CDR3 region is CANSNSWSGELFF. The CDR3 DNA reads TGTGCCAACTCAAACTCATGGTCTGGGGAGCTGTTTTTT.

The V gene is TRBV6-7, the J gene TRBJ2-7; 11 bases match TRBD2. TRBV6-7 carries the ORF label, with uncertain function. CDR3 length: 16 amino acids. J lost 0 bases, V lost 4 bases, and 5 bases had no gene match. The CDR3 sequence: CASSWLAGGTSYEQYF. In DNA form, the CDR3 reads TGTGCCAGCAGTTGGCTAGCGGGAGGTACCTCCTACGAGCAGTACTTC.

This clonotype turned up a few times. The chain employs TRBV6-2 or TRBV6-3 and TRBJ1-2; weak D call: TRBD1 (6 bases). The CDR3 sequence is 14 residues long. Per germline, CDR1 MNHEY and CDR2 SVGEGT. V lost 0 bases to trimming and J lost 5 bases, with 10 bases between them. In DNA form, the CDR3 reads TGTGCCAGCAGTTACTCGAAACAGGGTTATGGCTACACCTTC. Amino acid sequence: CASSYSKQGYGYTF.

This chain joins TRBV27 and TRBJ2-7; TRBD2 agrees at 16 bases. This CDR3 is built from 17 residues. With V trimmed by 3 bases and J by 7 bases, 9 bases remained unmatched. Germline V gene sequence: CDR1 MNHEY, CDR2 SMNVEV (reference sequence). The CDR3: CASSFLGTSGGAREQYF. The DNA of the CDR3 is TGTGCCAGCAGTTTCCTCGGGACTAGCGGGGGGGCGAGGGAGCAGTACTTC.

This clonotype was seen many times. The J gene is TRBJ1-1, the V gene TRBV7-2; D call uncertain. The germline V gene encodes CDR1 SGHTA and CDR2 FQGNSA. Trimming took 2 bases from V and 4 from J, leaving 14 bases between them. The CDR3 is 15 residues long. CDR3 bases: TGTGCCAGCAGCTTATTGGGTGGAGGGATCACTGAAGCTTTCTTT. This translates into CASSLLGGGITEAFF.

This chain connects TRBV19 to TRBJ2-5; 7 nucleotides match TRBD2. V trimming: 7 bases; J trimming: 5 bases; junction bases outside the gene matches: 13. Germline V lookup: CDR1 LNHDA, CDR2 SQIVND (reference sequence). The CDR3 sequence is 15 residues long. This CDR3 reads CASKSLAGVEETQYF. CDR3 sequence (DNA): TGTGCCAGTAAGTCCTTGGCGGGAGTGGAGGAGACCCAGTACTTC.

V is TRBV20-1 and J is TRBJ1-1; 8 bases match TRBD1. Germline CDR1 reads DFQATT; CDR2 reads SNEGSKA (reference sequence). The ends lost 1 base at V and 6 bases at J; junction bases unmatched: 7. The CDR3 is 14 amino acids. The CDR3 here is CSARGRQGRAEAFF. The CDR3 region has the DNA TGCAGTGCTAGAGGCAGACAGGGGCGGGCTGAAGCTTTCTTT.

This chain links TRBV7-2 with TRBJ2-3; D may be TRBD1 or TRBD2 (6 bases each). CDR3 size: 18 residues. Trimming left V 5 bases short and J 0 bases short, with 21 bases between. Germline-derived CDR1 and CDR2 are SGHTA and FQGNSA. CDR3 residues: CASSTSGAQFGSTDTQYF. Written as DNA, the CDR3 is TGTGCCAGCAGCACCTCGGGGGCGCAGTTTGGAAGCACAGATACGCAGTATTTT.

V usage is TRBV7-2 and J usage is TRBJ2-3; the match to TRBD2 covers 8 bases. The CDR3 covers 16 residues. CDR1 SGHTA and CDR2 FQGNSA come from the germline V gene. Trimming at V came to 5 bases and at J to 2 bases, leaving 9 bases not matched to a gene. Here the CDR3 reads CASSPIAGGLTDTQYF. CDR3 DNA: TGTGCCAGCAGCCCTATTGCGGGAGGCCTCACAGATACGCAGTATTTT. Variable domain in full (rest from reference TRBV7-2 and TRBJ2-3): GAGVSQSPSNKVTEKGKDVELRCDPISGHTALYWYRQSLGQGLEFLIYFQGNSAPDKSGLPSDRFSAERTGGSVSTLTIQRTQQEDSAVYLCASSPIAGGLTDTQYFGPGTRLTVL.

This clonotype was found a few times. The genes are TRBV11-2 and TRBJ2-1; 11 bases are a match to TRBD2. The CDR3 contains 15 residues. The ends lost 5 bases at V and 5 bases at J; junction bases unmatched: 5. Germline values: CDR1 SGHAT, CDR2 FQNNGV. DNA of the CDR3: TGTGCCAGCAGCAGTAGCGGGAGGGCGGACAATGAGCAGTTCTTC. Its translation is CASSSSGRADNEQFF.

This clonotype appeared a few times. This rearrangement joins TRBV12-3 or TRBV12-4 to TRBJ1-4, with 11 nucleotides matching TRBD1. Unmatched junction bases numbered 0, after V lost 5 bases and J lost 7 bases. This CDR3 has 13 amino acids. The DNA for the CDR3 is TGTGCCAGCAGTGGACAGGGGGCTGAAAAACTGTTTTTT. Translating it yields CASSGQGAEKLFF.

The chain links TRBV12-3 or TRBV12-4 to TRBJ2-3, with D perhaps matching TRBD2 (6 bases). V was clipped by 6 bases and J by 5 bases, with 12 bases between them. CDR3 length: 13 amino acids. CDR3 sequence: CASSRGLEDTQYF. In nucleotides, the CDR3 is TGTGCCAGCAGCCGGGGACTGGAAGATACGCAGTATTTT.

This chain connects TRBV7-8 to TRBJ1-1; 7 nucleotides match TRBD1. V was clipped by 6 bases and J by 5 bases; unmatched bases: 6. This CDR3 spans 13 amino acids. Germline CDR1 and CDR2: SGHVS and FQNEAQ. The CDR3 DNA reads as TGTGCCAGCAGGAGCAGGGGGGGGACTGAAGCTTTCTTT. Amino acids: CASRSRGGTEAFF.

The chain recombines TRBV7-2 with TRBJ2-7; no definite D call. CDR3 length equals 14 residues. Trimming shortened V by 6 bases and J by 5 bases, and 17 bases separated the two germline ends. Germline CDR1 and CDR2: SGHTA and FQGNSA. Here the CDR3 reads CASSSPAPLDEQYF. CDR3 nucleotides: TGTGCCAGCAGTTCCCCGGCCCCCCTTGACGAGCAGTACTTC.

The genes are TRBV7-9 and TRBJ2-5, with 11 positions matching TRBD1. CDR1 and CDR2 (germline): SEHNR, FQNEAQ (reference sequence). The CDR3 runs to 16 residues. J was trimmed by 3 bases and V by 5 bases; bases with no gene match: 8. This chain's CDR3 is CASSRTGGSMEETQYF. CDR3 sequence (DNA): TGTGCCAGCAGCCGGACAGGGGGCTCGATGGAAGAGACCCAGTACTTC. Drawing the rest from reference TRBV7-9 and TRBJ2-5, the complete variable domain is DTGVSQNPRHKITKRGQNVTFRCDPISEHNRLYWYRQTLGQGPEFLTYFQNEAQLEKSRLLSDRFSAERPKGSFSTLEIQRTEQGDSAMYLCASSRTGGSMEETQYFGPGTRLLVL.

A few counts support this clonotype. CDR3 bases: TGTGCCAGCAGCTTAAGGGTTCTAGCGGGGCAAGAGACCCAGTACTTC. It translates to CASSLRVLAGQETQYF. This rearrangement joins TRBV7-8 to TRBJ2-5; TRBD2 matches 9 bases. Unmatched junction bases numbered 6, after V lost 2 bases and J lost 2 bases. The length of the CDR3 is 16 residues. Germline V gives CDR1 SGHVS, CDR2 FQNEAQ.

This clonotype was found a few times. J is TRBJ1-2 and V is TRBV20-1, with no clear D. Germline loops: CDR1 DFQATT, CDR2 SNEGSKA (reference sequence). The V end lost 3 bases, the J end lost 4 bases, and 18 bases lay between the germline ends. The CDR3 totals 15 residues. CDR3: CSASTPAGISYGYTF. In DNA form, the CDR3 reads TGCAGTGCTAGCACCCCGGCGGGAATTTCCTATGGCTACACCTTC.

This clonotype turned up a few times. V and J are TRBV7-2 and TRBJ2-7; D might be TRBD1 (6 bases). The V end lost 5 bases, the J end lost 0 bases, and 11 bases lay between the germline ends. In germline, CDR1 is SGHTA, CDR2 FQGNSA. The CDR3 contains 14 residues. CDR3 bases: TGTGCCAGCAGCCCCCGACAGGCCTCCTACGAGCAGTACTTC. Translation: CASSPRQASYEQYF.

The chain couples TRBV7-6 to TRBJ2-1; 13 bases align to TRBD2. Per germline, CDR1 SGHVS and CDR2 FNYEAQ. Germline trimming cut 5 bases from V and 8 bases from J; bases unmatched to any gene: 6. The CDR3 sequence is 15 residues long. The CDR3 here is CASSTTSGRADEQFF. The CDR3 region has the DNA TGTGCCAGCAGCACCACTAGCGGGAGGGCCGATGAGCAGTTCTTC.

Ten or more counts support this clonotype. The chain uses TRBV7-2 and TRBJ2-2, with TRBD2 as a possible D gene (7 bases). CDR1 is SGHTA, CDR2 FQGNSA, per germline. The length of the CDR3 is 16 residues. The V end lost 5 bases, the J end lost 4 bases, and 17 bases lay between the germline ends. CDR3 DNA: TGTGCCAGCAGCCAGCCTAGGAGGGGGGGCACCGGGGAGCTGTTTTTT. Translated, it gives CASSQPRRGGTGELFF.

This clonotype has only a few counts. Here the CDR3 reads CASSPFSRGSTTDTQYF. The CDR3 bases are TGTGCCAGCAGCCCTTTCAGCAGGGGGTCGACCACAGATACGCAGTATTTT. The chain combines TRBV7-8 with TRBJ2-3; 7 nucleotides match TRBD1. The CDR3 spans 17 residues. The junction had 13 bases not matched to a gene; V was cut back by 5 bases and J by 2 bases. Per the germline V gene, CDR1 is SGHVS and CDR2 is FQNEAQ.

This clonotype came up a few times. The chain is built from TRBV12-3 or TRBV12-4 and TRBJ2-1, with D possibly being TRBD1 or TRBD2 (5 bases each). This CDR3 spans 14 amino acids. Trimming removed 3 bases from V and 5 bases from J, with 11 bases in between. The CDR3 region is CASSLPGTNNEQFF. The CDR3 DNA is TGTGCCAGCAGTTTGCCCGGGACCAACAATGAGCAGTTCTTC.

The chain joins TRBV20-1 to TRBJ2-5; weak D call: TRBD1 (6 bases). Trimming shortened V by 3 bases and J by 3 bases, and 11 bases separated the two germline ends. CDR1 DFQATT and CDR2 SNEGSKA come from the germline V gene (reference sequence). CDR3 length: 13 residues. The CDR3 DNA reads as TGCAGTGCTAGGCGGACAGTTAAAGAGACCCAGTACTTC. Translating it yields CSARRTVKETQYF.